This TCR beta chain was documented in a study of blood T cell repertoires in COVID-19. The germline V gene has CDR1 SGHTA and CDR2 FQGNSA. CDR3 length: 15 amino acids. V lost 2 bases, J lost 4 bases, and 12 bases lay in between. Sequenced by immunoSEQ multiplex PCR; TCRdb stores in-frame clones only, minus some. In the table there are just over 95,000 clones, over 70% of which are singletons. The sequence was obtained from a man in his 60s with acute or convalescent COVID-19. The chain employs TRBV7-2 and TRBJ1-3; D gene ambiguous. The sample taken for sequencing was peripheral blood. The CDR3 coding sequence is TGTGCCAGCAGCTTACCCCCAAACTGGGGAAACACCATATATTTT. It is translated as CASSLPPNWGNTIYF.